The 11 T cell receptor beta chains presented below share a single source sample, sequenced in a study of siplizumab effects on memory and regulatory T cells. Produced via immunoSEQ multiplex PCR; TCRdb's table is partial and in-frame only. This sample carries 85,000 to 130,000 clones, over 90% of them seen once, and the ten largest clones take roughly 0.64%. What was sequenced was Tregs sorted from blood. All receptors come from a human donor in good health.

This clone is a singleton in its sample. The chain employs TRBV4-3 and TRBJ1-2; D is possibly TRBD1 (5 bases). The V and J ends lost 1 base and 4 bases respectively, with 13 bases between them. The CDR3 length is 15 residues. The V gene's germline CDR1 is LGHNA and CDR2 YSLEER. The DNA for the CDR3 is TGCGCCAGCAGCCAAGCTAGGGGTGAGGGCTATGGCTACACCTTC. Amino acids: CASSQARGEGYGYTF.

V usage is TRBV7-2 and J usage is TRBJ2-5, with TRBD1 matching 8 bases. The CDR3 runs to 15 residues. Trimming removed 3 bases from V and 4 bases from J; junction bases left unmatched: 7. Germline values: CDR1 SGHTA, CDR2 FQGNSA. CDR3 nucleotides: TGTGCCAGCAGCTTTGGACAGGGAGGTGGAGAGACCCAGTACTTC. It codes for CASSFGQGGGETQYF.

This rearrangement joins TRBV10-3 to TRBJ2-5; TRBD2 matches at 7 bases. The germline V gene encodes CDR1 ENHRY and CDR2 SYGVKD. V lost 10 bases and J lost 5; bases outside the gene matches: 7. This CDR3 region has 12 residues. CDR3 amino acids: CATAPGGETQYF. DNA of the CDR3: TGTGCCACCGCACCCGGGGGGGAGACCCAGTACTTC.

V and J are TRBV12-2 and TRBJ2-1; the table assigns TRBD2, which was not confirmed against the DNA. TRBV12-2 is a pseudogene segment. CDR3 length: 16 amino acids. Here the CDR3 DNA reads TGTGCAAGTCGCTTAGCGAAGGAGAGCTCCTACAATGAGCAGTTCTTC. Translation: CASRLAKESSYNEQFF.

J is TRBJ1-2 and V is TRBV15; D remains ambiguous. Germline V CDR1 and CDR2: LNHNV, YYDKDF (reference sequence). This CDR3 contains 14 residues. Trimming shortened V by 1 base and J by 4 bases, and 10 bases separated the two germline ends. The CDR3 spells CATSRAERIYGYTF. DNA of the CDR3: TGTGCCACCAGCAGAGCGGAGCGAATCTATGGCTACACCTTC.

This chain joins TRBV7-2 and TRBJ1-2; D may be TRBD1 (5 bases). Deletions cut 4 bases from V and 3 bases from J, with 18 bases between. The CDR3 covers 16 residues. The germline gives CDR1 SGHTA, CDR2 FQGNSA. In nucleotides, the CDR3 is TGTGCCAGCAGCTACCCAAGGAGGGGCGCGGACTATGGCTACACCTTC. It translates to CASSYPRRGADYGYTF. Supplemented by reference TRBV7-2 and TRBJ1-2, the full variable domain reads GAGVSQSPSNKVTEKGKDVELRCDPISGHTALYWYRQSLGQGLEFLIYFQGNSAPDKSGLPSDRFSAERTGGSVSTLTIQRTQQEDSAVYLCASSYPRRGADYGYTFGSGTRLTVV.

This rearrangement joins TRBV5-1 to TRBJ2-7; TRBD2 agrees at 10 bases. CDR3 length: 18 residues. With V trimmed by 4 bases and J by 2 bases, 15 bases remained unmatched. In germline, CDR1 is SGHRS, CDR2 YFSETQ. CDR3 sequence: CASSLSVILAGSTYEQYF. CDR3 bases: TGCGCCAGCAGCCTTAGTGTAATACTAGCGGGGTCCACCTACGAGCAGTACTTC.

The chain is built from TRBV6-5 and TRBJ1-2; D unresolved. Germline CDR1 and CDR2: MNHEY and SVGAGI. V was trimmed by 2 bases and J by 1 base, leaving 8 bases between them. The length of the CDR3 is 14 residues. The CDR3 here is CASSYLGDNYGYTF. As DNA, the CDR3 is TGTGCCAGCAGTTACCTTGGGGATAACTATGGCTACACCTTC.

The rearrangement joins TRBV30 to TRBJ2-6; 7 bases match TRBD1. Germline V lookup: CDR1 GTSNPN, CDR2 SVGIG (reference sequence). V gave up 2 bases and J gave up 2 bases; unmatched junction bases: 6. This CDR3 has 16 amino acids. For the CDR3, the DNA is TGTGCCTGGAGTAACGACAGGGTCCCTGGGGCCAACGTCCTGACTTTC. It specifies CAWSNDRVPGANVLTF.

The chain combines TRBV27 with TRBJ2-7; 7 nucleotides line up with TRBD1. V dropped 5 bases and J dropped 2; count of bases not matched to a gene: 9. Per the germline V gene, CDR1 is MNHEY and CDR2 is SMNVEV (reference sequence). This CDR3 comprises 15 residues. CDR3 sequence reads: CASSTTGTVTYEQYF. The DNA for the CDR3 is TGTGCCAGCAGTACCACCGGGACAGTTACCTACGAGCAGTACTTC.

This rearrangement joins TRBV19 to TRBJ2-3, with D maybe TRBD2 (5 bases). V lost 4 bases, J lost 6 bases, and 17 bases lay in between. The CDR3 extends over 15 amino acids. CDR1 and CDR2 (germline): LNHDA, SQIVND (reference sequence). The CDR3: CASSKASPVRDTQYF. Here the CDR3 DNA reads TGTGCCAGTAGTAAGGCTAGCCCCGTAAGGGATACGCAGTATTTT.